This TCR beta chain derives from a study of blood T cell repertoires in COVID-19 (TCRdb year 2020). Study-wide context: Samples from collaborators originated in the United States, Italy and Spain and spanned both the acute and convalescent phases of COVID-19. Samples came from the ongoing ImmuneRACE study (first 160 participants) plus 1,254 subjects from 6 global collaborators. Where HLA class I and class II types were available, the types were taken from metadata supplied by the sample provider, not from assay-based typing. Nearly every sample came with metadata listing a de-identified subject ID, COVID-19 status, age in years and sex. The dataset comprised deeply sampled blood TCRbeta repertoires from subjects exposed to, actively infected with, or recovered from COVID-19. The repertoires were released in a freely available public database intended as a resource for research on the immune response to SARS-CoV-2. The material from the prospective study consisted of cDNA or gDNA derived from T cells, B-cell-depleted T cells, or PBMCs.

Remarks on this clone: What this receptor recognizes is not known. Per-nucleotide qualities are absent, and no much larger clonotype sits a single base away.

The research as a whole found: The amount of clinical and demographic metadata varied by source and participant and was provided uncurated.

Collaborating institutions collected whole blood in K2EDTA tubes following their own protocols. For TCRbeta analysis, collaborators shipped samples as frozen whole blood, isolated PBMCs, or DNA extracted from either of those sample types. TCRbeta CDR3 regions were amplified from genomic DNA by means of the immunoSEQ Assay, a bias-controlled multiplex PCR. The original methods were these. Within the assay, amplification of reference gene primers was used to estimate how many nucleated cells each sample contained. To quantify the absolute abundance of each unique TCRbeta CDR3 rearrangement, sequence reads were collapsed and filtered. Productive Simpson clonality was computed per sample as the square root of Simpson's diversity index over productive rearrangements. The immuneACCESS repertoire file appears here via TCRdb, limited to in-frame rearrangements. These files lack a portion of the clones; in checked studies, under half of the deficit traces to unresolved V genes, and the cause of the others is not known. From that table come the V and J calls and clone size; the DNA was used to work out D and trimming. This sample comprises about 49,000 clones, about 85% of them detected only once. The ten largest clones capture over 4.5% of the sample.

The CDR3 covers 16 residues, taking in both the cysteine and the phenylalanine. This entry keeps only the CDR3 DNA: 48 bases, framed from base 1. V has 2 bases trimmed and J has 0 bases trimmed; junction bases matching no gene number 6. Reading the germline V gene (reference sequence) gives CDR1 SGHNT and CDR2 YYREEE. The specimen sequenced was peripheral blood. The TCR comes from a man aged 35-49 years with active COVID-19. The sequence joins TRBV5-4 to TRBJ2-3; 7 bases in between match TRBD1. The nucleotide sequence is TGTGCCAGCAGCTTACCGGGACAGAGTAGCACAGATACGCAGTATTTT. Translation gives CASSLPGQSSTDTQYF.